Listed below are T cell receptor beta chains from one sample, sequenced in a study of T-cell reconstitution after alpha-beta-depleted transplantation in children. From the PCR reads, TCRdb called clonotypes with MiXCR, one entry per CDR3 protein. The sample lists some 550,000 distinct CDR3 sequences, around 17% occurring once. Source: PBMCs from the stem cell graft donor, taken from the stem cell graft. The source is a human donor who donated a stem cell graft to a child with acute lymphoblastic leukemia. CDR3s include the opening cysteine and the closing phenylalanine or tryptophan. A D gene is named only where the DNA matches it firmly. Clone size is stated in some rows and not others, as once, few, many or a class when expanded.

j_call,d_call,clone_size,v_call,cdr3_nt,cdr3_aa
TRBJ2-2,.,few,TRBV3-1,TGTGCCAGCAGCCACCTCATAAACACCGGGGAGCTGTTTTTT,CASSHLINTGELFF
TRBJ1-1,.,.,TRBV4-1,TGCGCCAGCAGCCAAGTCCCACTGAACACTGAAGCTTTCTTT,CASSQVPLNTEAFF
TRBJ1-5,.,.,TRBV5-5,TGTGCCAGCAGCTGGGGGGGCCGCCGGCCCCAGCATTTT,CASSWGGRRPQHF
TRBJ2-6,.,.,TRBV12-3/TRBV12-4,TGTGCCAGCAGTTTAGTGACAGGTACTAACGTCCTGACTTTC,CASSLVTGTNVLTF
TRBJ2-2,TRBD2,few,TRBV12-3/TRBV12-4,TGTGCCAGCAGTTTGACTAGCGGGACCCCCGGGGAGCTGTTTTTT,CASSLTSGTPGELFF
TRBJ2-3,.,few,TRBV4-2,TGTGCCAGCAGCCAAGTAGAGAAAGGGGACACAGATACGCAGTATTTT,CASSQVEKGDTDTQYF
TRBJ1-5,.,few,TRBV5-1,TGCGCCAGCAGCCCCTCAGGGACAAATCAGCCCCAGCATTTT,CASSPSGTNQPQHF
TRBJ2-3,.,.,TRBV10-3,TGTGCCATCAGTGATAGGGGGTTCAAAGATACGCAGTATTTT,CAISDRGFKDTQYF
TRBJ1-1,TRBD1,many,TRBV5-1,TGCGCCAGCAGCTCGGGACAGGGGAGGACTGAAGCTTTCTTT,CASSSGQGRTEAFF
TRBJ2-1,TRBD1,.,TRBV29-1,TGCAGCGTTGATTGGGGACAGAGATACAATGAGCAGTTCTTC,CSVDWGQRYNEQFF
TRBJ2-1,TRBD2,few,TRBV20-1,TGCAGTGCTCCCGTTGGGGCGGGAGAGTTCTTC,CSAPVGAGEFF
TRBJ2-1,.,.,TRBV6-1,TGTGCCAGCAGTAGATTTAGGAGTTCCCACTACAATGAGCAGTTCTTC,CASSRFRSSHYNEQFF
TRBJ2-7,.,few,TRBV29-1,TGCAGCGTTGAAATGGGTTACGAGCAGTACTTC,CSVEMGYEQYF
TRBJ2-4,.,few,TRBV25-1,TGTGCCAGCAGTGCTCAAGGGGTCGATTTAGCCAAAAACATTCAGTACTTC,CASSAQGVDLAKNIQYF
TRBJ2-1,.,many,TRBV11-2,TGTGCCAGCAGCTTACACCACGGCAGCCCCTCCTACAATGAGCAGTTCTTC,CASSLHHGSPSYNEQFF
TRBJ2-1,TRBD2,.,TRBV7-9,TGTGCCAGCAGCTTCCCTACTAGCGGCCCTCATTGGAATGAGCAGTTCTTC,CASSFPTSGPHWNEQFF
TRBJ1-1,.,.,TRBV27,TGTGCCAGCCGTTCCTTCCGGGGCCTGAACACTGAAGCTTTCTTT,CASRSFRGLNTEAFF
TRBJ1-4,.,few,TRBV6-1,TGTGCCAGCAGTGAAGCGGAGGAGGGGCGGGGAAAACTGTTTTTT,CASSEAEEGRGKLFF
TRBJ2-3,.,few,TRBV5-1,TGCGCCAGCAGCTTGGCCGAACAAGATACGCAGTATTTT,CASSLAEQDTQYF
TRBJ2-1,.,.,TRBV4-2,TGTGCCAGCAGCCAAGATTCGGGACAACCCCCTCTAGGTGAGCAGTTCTTC,CASSQDSGQPPLGEQFF
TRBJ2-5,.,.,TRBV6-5,TGTGCCAGCAGTTACAGGGCTACGGGCCGGGAGACCCAGTACTTC,CASSYRATGRETQYF
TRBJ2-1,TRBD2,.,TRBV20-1,TGCAGTGCTAGACCGGGACTAGGTAGCAATGAGCAGTTCTTC,CSARPGLGSNEQFF
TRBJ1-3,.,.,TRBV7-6,TGTGCCAGCACCACAAATCCGAAAGGGATCGCTGGAAACACCATATATTTT,CASTTNPKGIAGNTIYF
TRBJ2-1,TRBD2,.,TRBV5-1,TGCGCCAGCAGCCCTAGGGGCGGGAGGGCGAGCTCCTACAATGAGCAGTTCTTC,CASSPRGGRASSYNEQFF
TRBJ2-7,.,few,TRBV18,TGTGCCAGCTCCCTTACAGACTTTTCCTACGAGCAGTACTTC,CASSLTDFSYEQYF
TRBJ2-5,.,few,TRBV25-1,TGTGCCAGCAGTGAATGGGGAGAACAAGAGACCCAGTACTTC,CASSEWGEQETQYF
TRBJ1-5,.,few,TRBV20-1,TGCAGTGCCCCCTGGGGATGGGGGGGCCACGGCAATCAGCCCCAGCATTTT,CSAPWGWGGHGNQPQHF
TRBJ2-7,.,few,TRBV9,TGTGCCAGCAGCGTAGGAGGTGGGACGTCCTACGAGCAGTACTTC,CASSVGGGTSYEQYF
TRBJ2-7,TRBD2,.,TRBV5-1,TGCGCCAGCAGTTCCCCGTTAAGGGCGGGAGGAGGGAACGAGCAGTACTTC,CASSSPLRAGGGNEQYF
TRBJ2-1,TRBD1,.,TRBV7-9,TGTGCCAGCAGCTTGACAGGGGACGATGAGCAGTTCTTC,CASSLTGDDEQFF
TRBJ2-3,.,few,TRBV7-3,TGTGCCAGCAGCTCTATCGGAGGAGATACGCAGTATTTT,CASSSIGGDTQYF
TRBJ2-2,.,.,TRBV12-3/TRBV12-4,TGTGCCAGCAGTTTAGCGCCGGGGCAGGAGCTGTTTTTT,CASSLAPGQELFF
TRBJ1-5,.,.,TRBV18,TGTGCCAGCTCACCGACAACGTTTCAGCCCCAGCATTTT,CASSPTTFQPQHF
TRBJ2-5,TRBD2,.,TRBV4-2,TGTGCCAGCAGCCTATATAGGACTAGCGGTCAAGAGACCCAGTACTTC,CASSLYRTSGQETQYF
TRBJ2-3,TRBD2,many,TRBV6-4,TGTGCCAGCAGTGACTCCCTAGCGGGAGGAGGAGATACGCAGTATTTT,CASSDSLAGGGDTQYF
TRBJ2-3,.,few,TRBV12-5,TGTGCTAGTGTCGGGATCAGCACAGATACGCAGTATTTT,CASVGISTDTQYF
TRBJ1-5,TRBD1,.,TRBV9,TGTGCCAGCAGCAAAGGGACAGTCAATCAGCCCCAGCATTTT,CASSKGTVNQPQHF
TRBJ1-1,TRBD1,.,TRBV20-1,TGCAGTGTGAACAGGGGGCGGACTGAAGCTTTCTTT,CSVNRGRTEAFF
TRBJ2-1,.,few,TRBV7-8,TGTGCCAGCAGCCCCCTAGAGGGGAGCTCCTACAATGAGCAGTTCTTC,CASSPLEGSSYNEQFF
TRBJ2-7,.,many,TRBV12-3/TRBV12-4,TGTGCCAGCAGTGTAGGGGACTACGAGCAGTACTTC,CASSVGDYEQYF
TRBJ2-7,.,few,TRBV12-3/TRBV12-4,TGTGCCAGCAGTGGGTCCCCCTACGAGCAGTACTTC,CASSGSPYEQYF